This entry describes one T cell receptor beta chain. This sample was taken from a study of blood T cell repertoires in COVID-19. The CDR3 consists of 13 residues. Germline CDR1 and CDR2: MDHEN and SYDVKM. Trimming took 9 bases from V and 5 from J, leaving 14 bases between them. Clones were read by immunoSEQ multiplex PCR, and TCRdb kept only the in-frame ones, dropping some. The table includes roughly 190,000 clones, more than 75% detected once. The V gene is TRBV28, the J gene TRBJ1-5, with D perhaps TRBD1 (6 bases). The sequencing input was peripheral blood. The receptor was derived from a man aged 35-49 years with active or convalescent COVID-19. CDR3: CASRRAGDQPQHF. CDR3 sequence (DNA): TGTGCCAGTCGACGGGCAGGGGATCAGCCCCAGCATTTT.